This TCR beta chain was sequenced for a study of identical twins. Findings and limits, study-wide: Cross-sectional statistics, not tracking of the same donors, supported the conclusions.

In the case of this clonotype: Its antigen remains unknown.

The V end was cut by 0 bases, the J end by 2 bases, with 14 bases between. This CDR3 comprises 17 residues. Per the germline V gene, CDR1 is SGHNT and CDR2 is YYREEE (reference sequence). MiXCR, run by TCRdb on the 5' RACE reads, gives a single entry per CDR3 protein. The sample yields 350,000 to 400,000 distinct CDR3 sequences, approximately 9.1% seen once. The receptor was isolated from a woman aged 45 to 65 in good health. The sample taken for sequencing was naive T cells sorted from blood. V gene TRBV5-4 combines with J gene TRBJ2-2; perhaps TRBD2 as D (6 bases). CDR3 bases: TGTGCCAGCAGCTTGGTCTGGGGAGGCACCAACACCGGGGAGCTGTTTTTT. It specifies CASSLVWGGTNTGELFF.